This TCR beta chain was retrieved from a study of follicular helper T cells after annual influenza vaccination. This clone was seen just once. Antigen: not known. V dropped 4 bases and J dropped 4; count of bases not matched to a gene: 10. The CDR3 covers 19 residues. Germline V gene lookup returns CDR1 MNHNS and CDR2 SASEGT. Broader study findings: Successive annual vaccinations recalled a recurrent oligoclonal ICOS+CD38+ cTfh response with influenza-specific clonotypes.

Assay: immunoSEQ multiplex PCR; the TCRdb copy retains only in-frame clones and omits some. Of some 4,000 clones in the sample, 82% are singletons; the top ten hold around 0.86%. Time point given: 2015-2016 season, 7 days after influenza vaccination. The chain is built from TRBV6-1 and TRBJ2-2; 15 nucleotides align to TRBD2. The specimen was CXCR5+ CD38- circulating T follicular helper cells from blood, collected 7 days after influenza vaccination. Indicated subset: circulating Tfh, non-naive CD4+CXCR5+PD-1+ (ICOS+CD38+ or ICOS-CD38-). The clonotype comes from an adult who received the influenza vaccine. The CDR3 here is CASSGTSGGAFSSTGELFF. Here the CDR3 DNA reads TGTGCCAGCAGTGGGACTAGCGGGGGGGCCTTTTCTTCCACCGGGGAGCTGTTTTTT.